The 4 T cell receptor beta chains below come from one sample, sequenced in a study of blood T cell repertoires in COVID-19. Using immunoSEQ multiplex PCR, the repertoire was profiled, and TCRdb retains in-frame clones only, with some absent. Of about 340,000 clones listed, 87% are singletons. The sequencing sample was made of peripheral blood. All receptors derive from a woman aged 45 to 65 with COVID-19, enrolled during active disease.

The rearrangement joins TRBV9 to TRBJ2-7, with TRBD2 matching over 8 bases. V lost 0 bases, J lost 6 bases, and 8 bases stayed unmatched. This CDR3 comprises 15 residues. Germline V gene data show CDR1 as SGDLS and CDR2 as YYNGEE. The CDR3 reads CASSVVSGSLVEQYF. The CDR3 coding sequence is TGTGCCAGCAGCGTAGTAAGCGGGAGCTTAGTCGAGCAGTACTTC.

The gene calls are TRBV19 and TRBJ2-3; a possible D gene is TRBD2 (6 bases). This CDR3 has 17 residues. Trimming shortened V by 5 bases and J by 0 bases, and 18 bases separated the two germline ends. CDR1 LNHDA and CDR2 SQIVND come from the germline V gene (reference sequence). Here the CDR3 DNA reads TGTGCCAGTAGTTTGGGGGGATTTTTGGGTAGCACAGATACGCAGTATTTT. Translation: CASSLGGFLGSTDTQYF.

The rearrangement links TRBV24-1 to TRBJ1-5; 7 positions agree with TRBD1. The CDR3 has 16 amino acids. Germline V lookup: CDR1 KGHDR, CDR2 SFDVKD. J was trimmed by 5 bases and V by 4 bases; bases with no gene match: 10. CDR3 protein: CATSDPPETGDQPQHF. The CDR3 DNA is TGTGCCACCAGTGACCCCCCCGAAACAGGGGATCAGCCCCAGCATTTT.

The chain uses TRBV27 and TRBJ2-1; tentative D call: TRBD1 (6 bases). The CDR3 is 15 residues long. Germline CDR1 and CDR2: MNHEY and SMNVEV (reference sequence). With 6 bases removed from V and 0 bases from J, the gap between germline ends came to 12 bases. The CDR3: CASSPNRASYNEQFF. For the CDR3, the DNA is TGTGCCAGCAGCCCGAACAGGGCCTCCTACAATGAGCAGTTCTTC.